Here is one T cell receptor beta chain with its context. The sample is drawn from a study of blood T cell repertoires in COVID-19. About the research overall: Specimens from acute and convalescent COVID-19 originated in the United States, Italy and Spain.

The CDR3 extends over 15 amino acids. In germline, CDR1 is MDHEN, CDR2 SYDVKM. Trimming at V came to 6 bases and at J to 10 bases, leaving 12 bases not matched to a gene. As processed by the authors: Cell counts per sample came from amplifying reference gene primers. Sequencing used immunoSEQ multiplex PCR; TCRdb keeps in-frame clones, though not all of them. That table is the source of V, J and clone size, and D and trimming were worked out from the DNA. The sample consists of over 150,000 clones, 80% to 90% of them appearing once. The V gene is TRBV28, the J gene TRBJ1-6, with 7 positions matching TRBD1. What was sequenced was peripheral blood. The source of this sequence is a man aged 35-49 years with acute or convalescent COVID-19. This chain's CDR3 is CASSSPTGLLSPLHF. The CDR3 coding sequence is TGTGCCAGCAGCTCACCGACAGGGCTTTTGTCACCCCTCCACTTT.